Each of the 21 T cell receptor beta chains below was sequenced from the same sample in a study of cytomegalovirus exposure and HLA in healthy donors. Use of 60 Vbeta and 13 Jbeta primers characterized the PCR. Profiled with immunoSEQ multiplex PCR; TCRdb holds only in-frame clones, not every one. The repertoire includes some 150,000 clones, around nine tenths of them detected once, and around 5.5% sits in the top ten. Sequencing was carried out using PBMCs. The receptors shown here come from a woman between 25 and 40 years old in good health and CMV-seronegative.

This chain's CDR3 is CASSQGDPGWGGDTQYF. CDR3 bases: TGCGCCAGCAGCCAAGGAGATCCCGGATGGGGAGGAGATACGCAGTATTTT. The rearrangement joins TRBV4-1 to TRBJ2-3, with D perhaps matching TRBD2 (6 bases). Germline lookup yields CDR1 MGHRA and CDR2 YSYEKL. V was shortened by 1 base and J by 5 bases, with 19 bases between the two germline ends. The CDR3 has 17 residues.

The genes are TRBV5-1 and TRBJ2-3; 12 nucleotides match TRBD2. In germline, CDR1 is SGHRS, CDR2 YFSETQ. The CDR3 has 17 amino acids. Trimming cost V 3 bases and J 2 bases; bases outside gene matches: 7. The CDR3 reads CASSSTSGGSYTDTQYF. The CDR3 DNA sequence: TGCGCCAGCAGCTCGACTAGCGGGGGCTCCTACACAGATACGCAGTATTTT. The entire variable domain, with the rest obtained from reference TRBV5-1 and TRBJ2-3, is as follows: KAGVTQTPRYLIKTRGQQVTLSCSPISGHRSVSWYQQTPGQGLQFLFEYFSETQRNKGNFPGRFSGRQFSNSRSEMNVSTLELGDSALYLCASSSTSGGSYTDTQYFGPGTRLTVL.

This chain links TRBV7-8 with TRBJ2-7; possibly TRBD2 for D (6 bases). The V end lost 2 bases, the J end lost 4 bases, and 12 bases lay between the germline ends. Germline CDR1 reads SGHVS; CDR2 reads FQNEAQ. CDR3 length: 14 amino acids. This CDR3 is CASSLLAAGYEQYF. The CDR3 DNA reads as TGTGCCAGCAGCTTATTAGCGGCGGGGTACGAGCAGTACTTC.

V usage is TRBV27 and J usage is TRBJ2-1; D might be TRBD2 (6 bases). The V gene's germline CDR1 is MNHEY and CDR2 SMNVEV (reference sequence). The CDR3 runs to 14 residues. V dropped 3 bases and J dropped 2 bases, with 8 bases sitting between them. CDR3 sequence reads: CASSFSGAYNEQFF. The CDR3 DNA reads as TGTGCCAGCAGTTTCTCGGGGGCCTACAATGAGCAGTTCTTC.

The rearrangement joins TRBV7-2 to TRBJ2-7; TRBD2 aligns across 10 bases. The CDR3 contains 15 residues. Per the germline V gene, CDR1 is SGHTA and CDR2 is FQGNSA. V lost 5 bases, J lost 6 bases, and 10 bases stayed unmatched. Here the CDR3 reads CASSPSAGGWSEQYF. The CDR3 DNA is TGTGCCAGCAGCCCCTCAGCGGGAGGGTGGTCCGAGCAGTACTTC.

This clone was observed a handful of times. J is TRBJ1-2 and V is TRBV6-1; 8 nucleotides line up with TRBD1. The CDR3 extends over 16 amino acids. The V and J ends lost 1 base and 2 bases, in that order; junction bases with no gene match: 6. CDR1 is MNHNS and CDR2 is SASEGT in the germline V gene. The CDR3 DNA is TGTGCCAGCAGTGAAGAGGGGACAGGAGGAAACTATGGCTACACCTTC. It encodes CASSEEGTGGNYGYTF.

The CDR3 loop reads CASLQGNLETQYF. The CDR3 DNA reads TGTGCCAGCCTACAGGGGAACTTGGAGACCCAGTACTTC. The chain has TRBV2 and TRBJ2-5, with 7 bases aligning to TRBD1. CDR1 SNHLY and CDR2 FYNNEI come from the germline V gene. The CDR3 is made up of 13 amino acids. V lost 8 bases, J lost 5 bases, and 8 bases stayed unmatched.

The chain has TRBV9 and TRBJ2-2, with D perhaps TRBD1 (7 bases). The CDR3 spans 17 residues. The V gene lost 4 bases and the J gene lost 4 bases, with 20 bases spanning the gap. Germline assignment: CDR1 SGDLS and CDR2 YYNGEE. For the CDR3, the DNA is TGTGCCAGCAGCCCGCGTAGGGCAGGGGGGACCACCGGGGAGCTGTTTTTT. Translated: CASSPRRAGGTTGELFF.

The chain carries TRBV2 and TRBJ1-3; TRBD1 is a possible D gene (5 bases). Germline assignment: CDR1 SNHLY and CDR2 FYNNEI. Trimming removed 5 bases from V and 0 bases from J, with 5 bases in between. The CDR3 runs 13 residues. CDR3 in amino acids: CASSQGSGNTIYF. In DNA, the CDR3 is TGTGCCAGCAGTCAGGGCTCTGGAAACACCATATATTTT.

V is TRBV5-4 and J is TRBJ1-1; 8 positions agree with TRBD1. The germline gives CDR1 SGHNT, CDR2 YYREEE (reference sequence). The V segment lost 4 bases and the J segment 11 bases; nucleotides outside the gene matches: 7. This CDR3 region has 12 residues. The CDR3 DNA is TGTGCCAGCAGCCCGTTGACAGGGGAGGCTTTCTTT. Its translation is CASSPLTGEAFF.

V and J are TRBV27 and TRBJ2-7, with D tentatively TRBD2 (6 bases). Germline-derived CDR1 and CDR2 are MNHEY and SMNVEV (reference sequence). The CDR3 has 14 amino acids. Deletions cut 0 bases from V and 7 bases from J, with 13 bases between. CDR3 sequence reads: CASSLSFGGAEQYF. The CDR3 DNA follows: TGTGCCAGCAGTTTATCATTCGGCGGGGCTGAGCAGTACTTC.

The J gene is TRBJ2-3, the V gene TRBV5-6; D is uncertain. This CDR3 comprises 13 residues. CDR1 and CDR2 (germline): SGHDT, YYEEEE. The V and J ends lost 2 bases and 2 bases respectively, with 6 bases between them. The CDR3 sequence: CASSFRPTDTQYF. The CDR3 DNA reads TGTGCCAGCAGCTTCAGGCCCACAGATACGCAGTATTTT.

This sequence joins TRBV5-1 and TRBJ2-3; the D gene is possibly TRBD1 (6 bases). V was pared by 4 bases and J by 1 base, with 16 bases between. This CDR3 has 16 amino acids. Germline V gene sequence: CDR1 SGHRS, CDR2 YFSETQ. The DNA of the CDR3 is TGCGCCAGCAGCACTGGGACATACGGTGGCACAGATACGCAGTATTTT. It encodes CASSTGTYGGTDTQYF.

This chain joins TRBV2 and TRBJ1-2; D possibly corresponds to TRBD1 (5 bases). The CDR3 runs 13 residues. Germline V gene sequence: CDR1 SNHLY, CDR2 FYNNEI. Trimming left V 3 bases short and J 4 bases short, with 9 bases between. The CDR3 protein is CASSEGQLYGYTF. The CDR3, as DNA: TGTGCCAGCAGTGAGGGGCAGCTCTATGGCTACACCTTC.

Concerning this clone: The same CDR3 can be traced to other DNA sequences in this sample. The CDR3: CASSLSGAPYNEQFF. CDR3 coding DNA: TGTGCCAGCAGCCTTAGCGGGGCTCCCTACAATGAGCAGTTCTTC. This chain uses TRBV27 with TRBJ2-1; 8 positions match TRBD2. J lost 2 bases, V lost 6 bases, and 6 bases had no gene match. Germline CDR1 and CDR2: MNHEY and SMNVEV (reference sequence). The CDR3 extends over 15 amino acids.

The gene calls are TRBV2 and TRBJ1-6, with TRBD1 as a possible D gene (6 bases). The CDR3 has 15 amino acids. Germline values: CDR1 SNHLY, CDR2 FYNNEI. The germline V and J ends were trimmed by 7 bases and 7 bases, with 17 bases remaining between them. The CDR3 region is CASILQGEGNSPLHF. Here the CDR3 DNA reads TGTGCCAGCATCCTACAGGGTGAGGGGAATTCACCCCTCCACTTT.

The genes are TRBV7-8 and TRBJ2-7; D remains ambiguous. Germline V gene sequence: CDR1 SGHVS, CDR2 FQNEAQ. This CDR3 is built from 16 residues. Trimming removed 5 bases from V and 0 bases from J, with 17 bases in between. The DNA for the CDR3 is TGTGCCAGCAGCCAATTTGCCCGGCGGTACTCCTACGAGCAGTACTTC. This translates into CASSQFARRYSYEQYF.

The V call is TRBV30, the J call TRBJ1-1; D gene unclear. CDR3 length: 10 amino acids. V was trimmed by 4 bases and J by 10 bases, leaving 10 bases between them. Germline CDR1 GTSNPN, CDR2 SVGIG (reference sequence). The CDR3 spells CAWTEVVAFF. CDR3 in DNA: TGTGCCTGGACTGAGGTTGTAGCTTTCTTT.

The V and J genes are TRBV19 and TRBJ1-1, with 7 bases fitting TRBD1. V shed 6 bases and J 1 base; nucleotides not matched to a gene: 2. In germline, CDR1 is LNHDA, CDR2 SQIVND (reference sequence). This CDR3 contains 13 residues. The DNA of the CDR3 is TGTGCCAGTAGGGGACAGTCGAACACTGAAGCTTTCTTT. Its protein product is CASRGQSNTEAFF.

The chain has TRBV27 and TRBJ2-2; D may be TRBD1 (6 bases). CDR1 MNHEY and CDR2 SMNVEV come from the germline V gene (reference sequence). The V and J ends lost 3 bases and 5 bases respectively, with 13 bases between them. The CDR3 runs 15 residues. The DNA of the CDR3 is TGTGCCAGCAGTTTCCTGGGGGCAAGGACCGGGGAGCTGTTTTTT. Translating gives CASSFLGARTGELFF.

There are a few counts of this clone. The gene calls are TRBV28 and TRBJ2-5; TRBD2 might be the D (6 bases). The CDR3 has 15 residues. Germline assignment: CDR1 MDHEN and CDR2 SYDVKM. V shed 5 bases and J shed 5 bases, with 18 bases lying between them. CDR3 region: CASSQPLGTLETQYF. DNA for the CDR3: TGTGCCAGCAGTCAGCCCCTCGGGACTCTCGAGACCCAGTACTTC.